The 4 T cell receptor beta chains below come from one sample, sequenced in a study of cytomegalovirus exposure and HLA in healthy donors. PCR primers comprised 60 Vbeta and 13 Jbeta primers. Some clones are missing from TCRdb's copy, which holds only in-frame ones; the method was immunoSEQ multiplex PCR. The sample carries approximately 160,000 clones, 77% recorded once. The sequencing sample was made of PBMCs. These receptors all come from a woman between 40 and 55 years old in good health and CMV-seropositive.

The genes are TRBV7-6 and TRBJ1-3; D gene ambiguous. The V gene lost 5 bases and the J gene lost 4 bases, with 18 bases spanning the gap. Germline values: CDR1 SGHVS, CDR2 FNYEAQ. The CDR3 spans 16 residues. The CDR3 here is CASSPDGRSYGNTIYF. CDR3 bases: TGTGCCAGCAGCCCCGACGGCAGGTCTTACGGAAACACCATATATTTT. The full variable domain, with the rest looked up from reference TRBV7-6 and TRBJ1-3, is GAGVSQSPRYKVTKRGQDVALRCDPISGHVSLYWYRQALGQGPEFLTYFNYEAQQDKSGLPNDRFSAERPEGSISTLTIQRTEQRDSAMYRCASSPDGRSYGNTIYFGEGSWLTVV.

The chain carries TRBV27 and TRBJ2-3; no definite D call. Germline assignment: CDR1 MNHEY and CDR2 SMNVEV (reference sequence). The CDR3 covers 14 residues. The germline V and J ends were trimmed by 3 bases and 7 bases, with 14 bases remaining between them. Written as DNA, the CDR3 is TGTGCCAGCAGTTTGGCGACCCTACAGCATACGCAGTATTTT. It encodes CASSLATLQHTQYF.

The V gene is TRBV5-1, the J gene TRBJ2-1; 11 bases line up with TRBD1. V lost 4 bases, J lost 8 bases, and 8 bases stayed unmatched. The CDR3 has 15 residues. Germline CDR1 SGHRS, CDR2 YFSETQ. CDR3: CASSRGTGGVHEQFF. The CDR3 DNA reads TGCGCCAGCAGCAGAGGGACAGGGGGTGTCCATGAGCAGTTCTTC.

The rearrangement joins TRBV4-3 to TRBJ2-7; 7 bases are a match to TRBD2. This CDR3 is built from 15 residues. After removal of 1 base from V and 3 bases from J, the junction contained 6 bases not matched to a gene. Germline V gene lookup returns CDR1 LGHNA and CDR2 YSLEER. DNA for the CDR3: TGCGCCAGCAGCCAAGGGAGTCGGGAGGACTACGAGCAGTACTTC. Protein sequence: CASSQGSREDYEQYF.